This TCR beta chain emerged from a study of shared clonotypes between healthy human individuals. Positively selected for CCR7, the CD45RO-negative cells used as naive CD8 cells excluded terminally differentiated effector memory CD45RA+ cells. Germline V lookup: CDR1 SGHRS, CDR2 YFSETQ. V lost 6 bases, J lost 6 bases, and 12 bases stayed unmatched. The CDR3 runs to 15 residues. On this clone itself: The antigen is undetermined.

Data came from immunoSEQ multiplex PCR; TCRdb stores just in-frame clones and leaves some out. The table lists around 2,100,000 clones, about 94% of them singletons. The study's findings and limits: Sampling involved blood alone; tissue repertoires likely differ. In general, naive subsets displayed greater estimated richness than memory subsets did.

The sample taken for sequencing was naive CD8+ T cells sorted from blood. This TCR came from a man aged 18 to 29 in good health. The rearrangement uses TRBV5-1 and TRBJ2-3, with TRBD1 identical over 8 bases. The CDR3 coding sequence is TGCGCCAGCAACCGGGGACAGGTGAGGGAGGATACGCAGTATTTT. Translation: CASNRGQVREDTQYF.